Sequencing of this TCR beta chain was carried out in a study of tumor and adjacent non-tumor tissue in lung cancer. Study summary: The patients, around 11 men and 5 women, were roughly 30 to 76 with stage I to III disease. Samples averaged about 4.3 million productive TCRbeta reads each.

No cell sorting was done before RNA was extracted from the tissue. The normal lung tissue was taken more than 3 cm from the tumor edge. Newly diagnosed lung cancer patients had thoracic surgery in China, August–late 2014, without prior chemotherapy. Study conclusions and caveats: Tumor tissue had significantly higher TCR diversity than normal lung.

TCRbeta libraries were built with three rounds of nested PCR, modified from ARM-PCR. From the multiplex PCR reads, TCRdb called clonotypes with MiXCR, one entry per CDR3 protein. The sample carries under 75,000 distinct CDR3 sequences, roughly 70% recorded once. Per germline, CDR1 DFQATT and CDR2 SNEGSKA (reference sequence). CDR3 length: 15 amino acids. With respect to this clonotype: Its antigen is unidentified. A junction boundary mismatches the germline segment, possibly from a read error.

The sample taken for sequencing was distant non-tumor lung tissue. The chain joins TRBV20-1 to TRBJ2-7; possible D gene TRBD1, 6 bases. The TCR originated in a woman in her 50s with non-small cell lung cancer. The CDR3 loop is CSAPSSGMGAYQQYF. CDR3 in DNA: TGCAGTGCTCCGAGCTCGGGGATGGGGGCCTACCAGCAGTACTTC.